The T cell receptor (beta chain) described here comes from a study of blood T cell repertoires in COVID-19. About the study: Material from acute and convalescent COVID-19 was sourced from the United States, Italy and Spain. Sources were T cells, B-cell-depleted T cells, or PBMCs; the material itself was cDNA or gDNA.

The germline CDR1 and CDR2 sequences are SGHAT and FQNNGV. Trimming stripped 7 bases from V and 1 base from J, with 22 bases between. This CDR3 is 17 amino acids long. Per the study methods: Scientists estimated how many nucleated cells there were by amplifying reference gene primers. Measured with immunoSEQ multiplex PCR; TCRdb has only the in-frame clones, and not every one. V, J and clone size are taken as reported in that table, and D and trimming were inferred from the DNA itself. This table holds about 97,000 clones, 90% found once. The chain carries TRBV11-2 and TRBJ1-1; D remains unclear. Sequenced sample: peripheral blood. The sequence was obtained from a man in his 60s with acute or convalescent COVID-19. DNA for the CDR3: TGTGCCAGCACCCTCGGAGGTCCCCTCTCTTGGAACACTGAAGCTTTCTTT. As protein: CASTLGGPLSWNTEAFF.